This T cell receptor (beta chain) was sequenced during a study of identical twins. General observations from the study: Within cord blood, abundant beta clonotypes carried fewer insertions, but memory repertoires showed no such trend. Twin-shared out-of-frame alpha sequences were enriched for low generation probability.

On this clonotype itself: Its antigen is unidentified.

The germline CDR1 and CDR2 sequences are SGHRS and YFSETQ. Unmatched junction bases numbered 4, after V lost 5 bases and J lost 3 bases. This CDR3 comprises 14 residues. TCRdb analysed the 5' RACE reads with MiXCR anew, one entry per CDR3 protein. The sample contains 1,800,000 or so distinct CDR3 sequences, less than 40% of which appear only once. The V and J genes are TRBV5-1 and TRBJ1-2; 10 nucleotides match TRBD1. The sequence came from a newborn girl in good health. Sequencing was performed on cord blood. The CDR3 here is CASRTGTGDYGYTF. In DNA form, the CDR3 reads TGCGCCAGCAGGACCGGGACAGGGGACTATGGCTACACCTTC.